These 12 T cell receptor beta chains were sequenced from one sample in a study of blood T cell repertoires in COVID-19. TCRdb's table, derived via immunoSEQ multiplex PCR, lists solely in-frame clones and lacks some. The table lists about 100,000 clones, about 88% of them singletons. The sequencing sample was made of peripheral blood. These receptor sequences come from a man aged 30 to 45 in a cohort sampled during active COVID-19.

The rearrangement joins TRBV10-3 to TRBJ2-2, with 8 nucleotides matching TRBD1. V trimming: 9 bases; J trimming: 1 base; junction bases outside the gene matches: 4. This CDR3 spans 14 amino acids. Germline CDR1 is ENHRY and CDR2 is SYGVKD. CDR3 nucleotides: TGTGCCATGGGACAGGCTCAGAACACCGGGGAGCTGTTTTTT. Translated, it gives CAMGQAQNTGELFF.

This chain connects TRBV2 to TRBJ2-1; maybe TRBD2 (7 bases). Germline V gene data show CDR1 as SNHLY and CDR2 as FYNNEI. The CDR3 sequence is 15 residues long. The germline V and J ends were trimmed by 5 bases and 2 bases, with 13 bases remaining between them. This CDR3 reads CASSSDGGPYNEQFF. The CDR3 nucleotides read TGTGCCAGCAGTTCTGACGGGGGGCCCTACAATGAGCAGTTCTTC.

This chain uses TRBV3-1 (or the pseudogene TRBV3-2) with TRBJ2-5; 9 bases align to TRBD2. CDR1 is LGHDT and CDR2 is YNNKEL in the germline V gene (reference sequence). The CDR3 is made up of 15 amino acids. Germline trimming cut 1 base from V and 5 bases from J; bases unmatched to any gene: 5. As DNA, the CDR3 is TGTGCCAGCAGCCAAGGCGGAACTAGCGGGGAGACCCAGTACTTC. This encodes CASSQGGTSGETQYF.

The rearrangement links TRBV6-4 to TRBJ2-3; 7 bases map to TRBD2. The CDR3 covers 15 residues. V trimming: 0 bases; J trimming: 0 bases; junction bases outside the gene matches: 0. Germline CDR1 and CDR2: MRHNA and SNTAGT. In DNA form, the CDR3 reads TGTGCCAGCAGTGACTCAGCGGGGAGCACAGATACGCAGTATTTT. It is translated as CASSDSAGSTDTQYF.

For this clone: The sample holds other DNA sequences that translate to the same CDR3. The chain joins TRBV7-2 to TRBJ2-2, with TRBD1 as a possible D gene (6 bases). The ends were cut back, 3 bases at V and 2 bases at J, with 10 bases in the middle. In germline, CDR1 is SGHTA, CDR2 FQGNSA. The CDR3 totals 15 residues. Here the CDR3 reads CASSLRGTNTGELFF. The CDR3 DNA reads as TGTGCCAGCAGCTTGAGGGGGACAAACACCGGGGAGCTGTTTTTT.

The CDR3 is CASSLGGTYEQYF. CDR3 nucleotide sequence: TGTGCCAGCAGCTTAGGGGGCACCTACGAGCAGTACTTC. This chain links TRBV13 with TRBJ2-7; D is undetermined. In germline, CDR1 is PRHDT, CDR2 FYEKMQ (reference sequence). The CDR3 totals 13 residues. With 0 bases removed from V and 2 bases from J, the gap between germline ends came to 5 bases.

This chain connects TRBV28 to TRBJ1-4; D gene uncertain. The V gene's germline CDR1 is MDHEN and CDR2 SYDVKM. This CDR3 has 13 amino acids. V was trimmed by 6 bases and J by 0 bases, leaving 5 bases between them. The chain's CDR3 is CASSPSTNEKLFF. The CDR3 coding sequence is TGTGCCAGCAGCCCCTCAACTAATGAAAAACTGTTTTTT.

This clone was recorded only once. The chain combines TRBV5-6 with TRBJ2-5; perhaps TRBD2 as D (5 bases). V was clipped by 2 bases and J by 1 base, with 12 bases between them. The CDR3 extends over 15 amino acids. Per the germline V gene, CDR1 is SGHDT and CDR2 is YYEEEE. CDR3 DNA sequence: TGTGCCAGCAGCTTTTTGTGGCGGGTCCAAGAGACCCAGTACTTC. Amino acids: CASSFLWRVQETQYF. Filled out from reference TRBV5-6 and TRBJ2-5, the complete variable domain reads DAGVTQSPTHLIKTRGQQVTLRCSPKSGHDTVSWYQQALGQGPQFIFQYYEEEERQRGNFPDRFSGHQFPNYSSELNVNALLLGDSALYLCASSFLWRVQETQYFGPGTRLLVL.

This clone came up once. The chain recombines TRBV2 with TRBJ2-3; 10 bases fit TRBD1. Germline-derived CDR1 and CDR2 are SNHLY and FYNNEI. Unmatched junction bases numbered 4, after V lost 6 bases and J lost 4 bases. The CDR3 consists of 14 residues. For the CDR3, the DNA is TGTGCCAGCAGAGGGGACAGGGGCTCAGATACGCAGTATTTT. This sequence encodes CASRGDRGSDTQYF. The complete variable domain, with remaining parts taken from reference TRBV2 and TRBJ2-3, reads EPEVTQTPSHQVTQMGQEVILRCVPISNHLYFYWYRQILGQKVEFLVSFYNNEISEKSEIFDDQFSVERPDGSNFTLKIRSTKLEDSAMYFCASRGDRGSDTQYFGPGTRLTVL.

V and J are TRBV7-2 and TRBJ1-2, with TRBD1 as a possible D gene (5 bases). The CDR3 totals 15 residues. Trimming pared 1 base from V and 0 bases from J, leaving 9 bases between. The V gene's germline CDR1 is SGHTA and CDR2 FQGNSA. The CDR3 protein is CASSLGQNPNYGYTF. In nucleotides, the CDR3 is TGTGCCAGCAGCTTAGGACAGAACCCTAACTATGGCTACACCTTC.

A note on this clone: Other DNA sequences from this sample encode an identical CDR3 as well. The chain is built from TRBV5-4 and TRBJ2-7; TRBD1 matches at 10 bases. The CDR3 runs to 16 residues. Germline V gives CDR1 SGHNT, CDR2 YYREEE (reference sequence). V trimming: 4 bases; J trimming: 4 bases; junction bases outside the gene matches: 11. CDR3 nucleotides: TGTGCCAGCAGCAGGGACCGGGACAGGGGACGGTACGAGCAGTACTTC. This codes for CASSRDRDRGRYEQYF.

This sequence joins TRBV28 and TRBJ2-3; 7 nucleotides align to TRBD1. Germline CDR1 MDHEN, CDR2 SYDVKM. With 3 bases clipped from V and 2 bases from J, the junction kept 5 bases outside the gene matches. The CDR3 has 15 residues. The CDR3 is CASSFRDRLTDTQYF. CDR3 bases: TGTGCCAGCAGTTTCCGGGACAGACTCACAGATACGCAGTATTTT. The variable domain in full, completed from reference TRBV28 and TRBJ2-3, reads DVKVTQSSRYLVKRTGEKVFLECVQDMDHENMFWYRQDPGLGLRLIYFSYDVKMKEKGDIPEGYSVSREKKERFSLILESASTNQTSMYLCASSFRDRLTDTQYFGPGTRLTVL.